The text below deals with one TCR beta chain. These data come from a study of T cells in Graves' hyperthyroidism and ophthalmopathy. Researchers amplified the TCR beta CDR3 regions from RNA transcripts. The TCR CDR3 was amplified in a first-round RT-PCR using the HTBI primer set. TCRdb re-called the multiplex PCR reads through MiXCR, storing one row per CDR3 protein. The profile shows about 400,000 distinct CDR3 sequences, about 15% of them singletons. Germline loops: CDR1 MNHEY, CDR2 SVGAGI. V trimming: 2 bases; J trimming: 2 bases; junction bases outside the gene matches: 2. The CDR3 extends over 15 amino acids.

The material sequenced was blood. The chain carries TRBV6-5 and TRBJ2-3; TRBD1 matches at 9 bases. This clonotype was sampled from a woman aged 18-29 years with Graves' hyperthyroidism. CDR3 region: CASSYRDRVTDTQYF. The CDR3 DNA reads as TGTGCCAGCAGTTACCGGGACAGGGTCACAGATACGCAGTATTTT.